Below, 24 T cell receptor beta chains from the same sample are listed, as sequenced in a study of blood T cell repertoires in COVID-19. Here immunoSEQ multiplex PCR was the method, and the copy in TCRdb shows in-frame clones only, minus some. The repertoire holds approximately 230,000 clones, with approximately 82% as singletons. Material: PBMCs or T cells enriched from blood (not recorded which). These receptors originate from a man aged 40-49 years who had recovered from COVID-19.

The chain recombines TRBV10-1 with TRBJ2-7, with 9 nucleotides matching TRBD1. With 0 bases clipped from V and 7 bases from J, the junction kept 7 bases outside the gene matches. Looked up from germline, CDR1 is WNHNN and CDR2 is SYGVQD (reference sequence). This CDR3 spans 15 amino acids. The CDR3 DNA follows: TGCGCCAGCAGTGAGTCCCCACAGGGGGCGGGGGAGCAGTACTTC. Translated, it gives CASSESPQGAGEQYF.

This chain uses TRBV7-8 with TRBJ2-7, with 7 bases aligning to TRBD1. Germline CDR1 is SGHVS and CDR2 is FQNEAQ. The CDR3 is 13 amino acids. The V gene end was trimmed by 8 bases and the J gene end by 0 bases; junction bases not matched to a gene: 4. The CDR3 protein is CASVDRSSYEQYF. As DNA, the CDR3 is TGTGCCAGCGTGGACAGGAGCTCCTACGAGCAGTACTTC.

The CDR3 nucleotides are TGTGCCAGCAGTTTCATCGGGGTACGGGGGGCCCAGTACTTC. Protein product: CASSFIGVRGAQYF. The chain combines TRBV28 with TRBJ2-5, with 7 positions matching TRBD2. Germline V gene lookup returns CDR1 MDHEN and CDR2 SYDVKM. The CDR3 has 14 residues. V shed 3 bases, J shed 9 bases, and the junction held 10 bases outside the gene matches.

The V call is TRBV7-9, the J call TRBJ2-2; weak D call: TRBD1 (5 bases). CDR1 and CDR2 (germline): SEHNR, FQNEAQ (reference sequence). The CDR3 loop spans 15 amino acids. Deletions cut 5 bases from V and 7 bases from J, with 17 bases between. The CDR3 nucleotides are TGTGCCAGCAGCCGTAGACAGCCAGAAGGCGGGGAGCTGTTTTTT. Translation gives CASSRRQPEGGELFF.

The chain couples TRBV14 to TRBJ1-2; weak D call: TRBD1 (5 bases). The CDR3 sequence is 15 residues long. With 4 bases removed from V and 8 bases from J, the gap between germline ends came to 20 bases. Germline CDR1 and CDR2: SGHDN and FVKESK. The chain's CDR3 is CASSLQGAVGTGYTF. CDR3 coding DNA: TGTGCCAGCAGCCTCCAAGGGGCCGTGGGTACAGGCTACACCTTC.

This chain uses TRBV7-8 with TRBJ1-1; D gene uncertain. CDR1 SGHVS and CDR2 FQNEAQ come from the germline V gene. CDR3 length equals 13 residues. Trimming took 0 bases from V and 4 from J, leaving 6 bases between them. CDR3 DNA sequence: TGTGCCAGCAGCTTAGCGCGTTTCACTGAAGCTTTCTTT. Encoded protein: CASSLARFTEAFF.

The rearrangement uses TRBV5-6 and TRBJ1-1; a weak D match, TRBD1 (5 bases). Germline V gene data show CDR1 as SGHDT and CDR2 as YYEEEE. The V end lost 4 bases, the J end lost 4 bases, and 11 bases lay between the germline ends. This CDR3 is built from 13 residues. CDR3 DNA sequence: TGTGCCAGCAGCATCCAGGGCGGCACTGAAGCTTTCTTT. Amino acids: CASSIQGGTEAFF.

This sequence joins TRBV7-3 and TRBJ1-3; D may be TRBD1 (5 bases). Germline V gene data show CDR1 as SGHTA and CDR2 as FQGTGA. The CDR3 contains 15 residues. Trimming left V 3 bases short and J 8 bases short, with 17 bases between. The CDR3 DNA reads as TGTGCCAGCAGCTTGTCCGGGACTGCGGCGGACACCATATATTTT. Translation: CASSLSGTAADTIYF.

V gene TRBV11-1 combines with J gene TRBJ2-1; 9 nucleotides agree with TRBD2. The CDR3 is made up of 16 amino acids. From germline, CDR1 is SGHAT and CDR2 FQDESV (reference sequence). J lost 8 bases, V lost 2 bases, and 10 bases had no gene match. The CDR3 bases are TGTGCCAGCAGCTTACGGTCGAGCGGGGGGTCTGATGAGCAGTTCTTC. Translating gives CASSLRSSGGSDEQFF.

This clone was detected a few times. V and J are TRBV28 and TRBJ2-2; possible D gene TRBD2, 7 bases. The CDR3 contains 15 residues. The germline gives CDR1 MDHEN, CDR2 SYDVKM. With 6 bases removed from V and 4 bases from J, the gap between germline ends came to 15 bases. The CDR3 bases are TGTGCCAGCAGGGGGGGGCAGTGGAGCACCGGGGAGCTGTTTTTT. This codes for CASRGGQWSTGELFF.

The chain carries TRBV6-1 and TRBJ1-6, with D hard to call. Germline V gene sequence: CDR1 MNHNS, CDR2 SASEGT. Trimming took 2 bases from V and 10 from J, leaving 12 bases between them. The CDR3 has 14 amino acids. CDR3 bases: TGTGCCAGCAGTGAATGGAGGCCTGGGTCACCCCTCCACTTT. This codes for CASSEWRPGSPLHF.

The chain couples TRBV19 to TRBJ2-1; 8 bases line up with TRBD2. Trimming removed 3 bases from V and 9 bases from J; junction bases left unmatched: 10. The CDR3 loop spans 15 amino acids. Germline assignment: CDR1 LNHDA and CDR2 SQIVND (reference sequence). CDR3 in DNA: TGTGCCAGTAGTATTCAAGCGGGAGACTGGGGTGAGCAGTTCTTC. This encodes CASSIQAGDWGEQFF.

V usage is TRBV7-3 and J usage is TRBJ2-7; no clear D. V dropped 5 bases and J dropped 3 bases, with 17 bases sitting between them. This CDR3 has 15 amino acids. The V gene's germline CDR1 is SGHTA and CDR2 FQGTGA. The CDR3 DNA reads TGTGCCAGCAGCCCGCCCAGTGGGCAATACTACGAGCAGTACTTC. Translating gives CASSPPSGQYYEQYF.

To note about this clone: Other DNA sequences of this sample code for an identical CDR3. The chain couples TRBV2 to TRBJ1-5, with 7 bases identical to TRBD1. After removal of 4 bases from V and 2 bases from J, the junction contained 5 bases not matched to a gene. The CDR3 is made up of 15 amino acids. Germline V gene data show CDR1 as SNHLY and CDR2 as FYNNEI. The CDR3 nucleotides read TGTGCCAGCAGTGTTTCAACAGGGGGCAATCAGCCCCAGCATTTT. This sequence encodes CASSVSTGGNQPQHF.

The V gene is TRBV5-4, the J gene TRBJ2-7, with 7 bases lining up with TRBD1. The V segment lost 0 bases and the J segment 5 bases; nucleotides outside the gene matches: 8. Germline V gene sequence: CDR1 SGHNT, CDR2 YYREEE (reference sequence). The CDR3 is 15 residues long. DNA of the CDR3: TGTGCCAGCAGCTTGGGGGGGCAGGGGGACAACGAGCAGTACTTC. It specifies CASSLGGQGDNEQYF.

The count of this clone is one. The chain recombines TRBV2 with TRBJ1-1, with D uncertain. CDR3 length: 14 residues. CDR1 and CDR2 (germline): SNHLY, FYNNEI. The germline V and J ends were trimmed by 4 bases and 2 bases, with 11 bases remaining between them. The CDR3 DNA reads TGTGCCAGCAGTGGATTCGTCACAAACACTGAAGCTTTCTTT. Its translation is CASSGFVTNTEAFF.

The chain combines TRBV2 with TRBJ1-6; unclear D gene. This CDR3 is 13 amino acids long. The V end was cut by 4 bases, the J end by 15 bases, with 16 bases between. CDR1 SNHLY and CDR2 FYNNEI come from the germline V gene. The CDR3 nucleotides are TGTGCCAGCAGTGCAACGATTTTGGGAGGCCTCCACTTT. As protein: CASSATILGGLHF.

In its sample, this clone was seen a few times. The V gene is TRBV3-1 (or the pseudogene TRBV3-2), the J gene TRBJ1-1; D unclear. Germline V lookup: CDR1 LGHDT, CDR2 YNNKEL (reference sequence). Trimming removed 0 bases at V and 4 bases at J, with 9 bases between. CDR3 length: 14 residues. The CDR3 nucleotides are TGTGCCAGCAGCCAAGATCTCCGGGGCACTGAAGCTTTCTTT. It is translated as CASSQDLRGTEAFF.

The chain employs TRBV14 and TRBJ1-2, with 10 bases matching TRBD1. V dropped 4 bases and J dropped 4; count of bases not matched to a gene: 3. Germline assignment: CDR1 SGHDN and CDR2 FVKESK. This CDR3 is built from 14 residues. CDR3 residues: CASSPDRGIYGYTF. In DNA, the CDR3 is TGTGCCAGCAGCCCGGACAGGGGGATCTATGGCTACACCTTC.

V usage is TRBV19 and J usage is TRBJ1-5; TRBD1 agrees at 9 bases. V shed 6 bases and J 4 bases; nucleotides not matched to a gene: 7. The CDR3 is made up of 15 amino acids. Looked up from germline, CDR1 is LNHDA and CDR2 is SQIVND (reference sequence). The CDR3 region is CASRKPGTGNQPQHF. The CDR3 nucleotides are TGTGCCAGTAGAAAACCCGGGACAGGGAATCAGCCCCAGCATTTT. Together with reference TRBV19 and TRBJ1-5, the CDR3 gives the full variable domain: DGGITQSPKYLFRKEGQNVTLSCEQNLNHDAMYWYRQDPGQGLRLIYYSQIVNDFQKGDIAEGYSVSREKKESFPLTVTSAQKNPTAFYLCASRKPGTGNQPQHFGDGTRLSIL.

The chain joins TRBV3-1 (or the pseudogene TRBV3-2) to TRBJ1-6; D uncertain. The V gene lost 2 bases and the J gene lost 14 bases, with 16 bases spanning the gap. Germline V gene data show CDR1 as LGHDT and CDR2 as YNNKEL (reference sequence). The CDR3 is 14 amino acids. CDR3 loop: CASSQFEGSLTLHF. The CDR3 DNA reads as TGTGCCAGCAGCCAATTCGAGGGATCCTTAACCCTCCACTTT.

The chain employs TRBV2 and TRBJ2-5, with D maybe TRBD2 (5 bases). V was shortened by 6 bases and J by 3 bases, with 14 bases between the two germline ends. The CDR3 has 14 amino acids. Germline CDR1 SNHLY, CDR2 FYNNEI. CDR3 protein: CASSLTSAEETQYF. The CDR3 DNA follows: TGTGCCAGCAGCTTAACTAGTGCCGAAGAGACCCAGTACTTC.

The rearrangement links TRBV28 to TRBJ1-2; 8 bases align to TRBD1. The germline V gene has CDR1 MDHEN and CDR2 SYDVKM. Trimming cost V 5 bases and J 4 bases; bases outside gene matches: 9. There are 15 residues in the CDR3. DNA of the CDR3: TGTGCCAGCAGTCAAATCAGGGGGCTCGGCTATGGCTACACCTTC. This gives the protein CASSQIRGLGYGYTF.

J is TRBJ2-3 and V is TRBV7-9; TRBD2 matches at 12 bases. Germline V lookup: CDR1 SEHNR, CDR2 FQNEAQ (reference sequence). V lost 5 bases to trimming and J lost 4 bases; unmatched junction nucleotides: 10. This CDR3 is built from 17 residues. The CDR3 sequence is CASSDLTSGSGADTQYF. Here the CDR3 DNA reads TGTGCCAGCAGCGACCTGACTAGCGGGAGTGGGGCAGATACGCAGTATTTT. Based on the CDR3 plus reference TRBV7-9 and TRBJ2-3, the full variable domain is DTGVSQNPRHKITKRGQNVTFRCDPISEHNRLYWYRQTLGQGPEFLTYFQNEAQLEKSRLLSDRFSAERPKGSFSTLEIQRTEQGDSAMYLCASSDLTSGSGADTQYFGPGTRLTVL.